Below, 22 T cell receptor beta chains from the same sample are listed, as sequenced in a study of blood T cell repertoires in COVID-19. The assay was immunoSEQ multiplex PCR, and TCRdb's table has in-frame clones only and misses some. The sample records about 110,000 clones, over 75% being singletons. Material for sequencing was peripheral blood. The receptors stem from a human donor in a cohort sampled during active COVID-19.

Only one count was recorded for this clone. The chain links TRBV29-1 to TRBJ2-3; D possibly corresponds to TRBD1 (6 bases). V dropped 3 bases and J dropped 1 base, with 8 bases sitting between them. Germline V gene data show CDR1 as SQVTM and CDR2 as ANQGSEA. The CDR3 is 13 amino acids. The CDR3 region has the DNA TGCAGCGTTGATAAGGGGGGCACAGATACGCAGTATTTT. Translating it yields CSVDKGGTDTQYF.

This clone appeared once. The chain employs TRBV27 and TRBJ1-6, with D possibly being TRBD1 (5 bases). The CDR3 length is 16 residues. The germline V and J ends were trimmed by 3 bases and 4 bases, with 13 bases remaining between them. In germline, CDR1 is MNHEY, CDR2 SMNVEV (reference sequence). Written as DNA, the CDR3 is TGTGCCAGCAGTTTTACTGGCCAGGGTTATAATTCACCCCTCCACTTT. This encodes CASSFTGQGYNSPLHF.

The chain recombines TRBV10-3 with TRBJ1-1, with 7 bases that match TRBD1. Germline loops: CDR1 ENHRY, CDR2 SYGVKD. This CDR3 spans 16 amino acids. V trimming: 2 bases; J trimming: 1 base; junction bases outside the gene matches: 7. The CDR3 spells CAISEPFQGGNTEAFF. The CDR3 nucleotides are TGTGCCATCAGTGAGCCCTTCCAGGGGGGGAACACTGAAGCTTTCTTT.

CDR3 nucleotides: TGTGCCAGCAGACGTGGACCGGGAGACACCTACGAGCAGTACTTC. It encodes CASRRGPGDTYEQYF. The V and J genes are TRBV6-5 and TRBJ2-7, with D tentatively TRBD2 (6 bases). This CDR3 is 15 amino acids long. Germline V CDR1 and CDR2: MNHEY, SVGAGI. Between the trimmed V and J ends, which lost 6 bases and 2 bases, there was a span of 17 bases.

The chain links TRBV2 to TRBJ1-6; D might be TRBD1 (5 bases). This CDR3 contains 13 residues. Per germline, CDR1 SNHLY and CDR2 FYNNEI. V was clipped by 4 bases and J by 6 bases, with 7 bases between them. The chain's CDR3 is CASSGTINSPLHF. The CDR3 DNA reads TGTGCCAGCAGTGGGACAATTAATTCACCCCTCCACTTT.

The chain recombines TRBV9 with TRBJ2-3; D remains unclear. The CDR3 consists of 13 residues. Germline CDR1 is SGDLS and CDR2 is YYNGEE. V was cut by 3 bases and J by 2 bases, with 7 bases left in between. Written as DNA, the CDR3 is TGTGCCAGCAGCGCTGCGGACACAGATACGCAGTATTTT. Translating it yields CASSAADTDTQYF.

The chain employs TRBV2 and TRBJ1-6; no definite D call. The CDR3 length is 15 residues. Trimming shortened V by 4 bases and J by 8 bases, and 15 bases separated the two germline ends. Per the germline V gene, CDR1 is SNHLY and CDR2 is FYNNEI. The CDR3 DNA follows: TGTGCCAGCAGTGGAGGACTGGGAAGGGATTCACCCCTCCACTTT. Protein product: CASSGGLGRDSPLHF.

The genes are TRBV6-1 and TRBJ2-3; D is unresolved. Trimming left V 1 base short and J 9 bases short, with 11 bases between. The CDR3 has 13 amino acids. Germline V gene lookup returns CDR1 MNHNS and CDR2 SASEGT. The CDR3 spells CASSEGEQRTQYF. The DNA of the CDR3 is TGTGCCAGCAGTGAAGGAGAGCAACGCACGCAGTATTTT.

The chain uses TRBV5-4 and TRBJ2-7, with 9 bases matching TRBD1. The junction had 6 bases not matched to a gene; V was cut back by 0 bases and J by 2 bases. Looked up from germline, CDR1 is SGHNT and CDR2 is YYREEE (reference sequence). The CDR3 length is 16 residues. CDR3 bases: TGTGCCAGCAGCTTGGTCGGGACAGGGATCCCCTACGAGCAGTACTTC. Encoded protein: CASSLVGTGIPYEQYF.

The V and J genes are TRBV4-1 and TRBJ2-1; weak D call: TRBD2 (6 bases). CDR3 length equals 15 residues. In germline, CDR1 is MGHRA, CDR2 YSYEKL. V lost 3 bases and J 6 bases, leaving 15 bases between the germline ends. The CDR3 DNA is TGCGCCAGCAGCCACGAGGCAGCGGGTCGCAATGAGCAGTTCTTC. This codes for CASSHEAAGRNEQFF.

The gene calls are TRBV18 and TRBJ2-2; D perhaps matches TRBD2 (5 bases). Germline V gene sequence: CDR1 KGHSH, CDR2 LQKENI. The CDR3 totals 15 residues. Trimming shortened V by 3 bases and J by 4 bases, and 12 bases separated the two germline ends. CDR3 in DNA: TGTGCCAGCTCACCTTGGACTCGGGGCACCGGGGAGCTGTTTTTT. Its protein product is CASSPWTRGTGELFF.

The V and J genes are TRBV6-2 or TRBV6-3 and TRBJ2-2, with a possible D match to TRBD2 (5 bases). Germline V gives CDR1 MNHEY, CDR2 SVGEGT. V lost 2 bases, J lost 5 bases, and 12 bases lay in between. This CDR3 is built from 15 residues. CDR3 protein: CASSYSPRGTGELFF. CDR3 DNA sequence: TGTGCCAGCAGTTACAGCCCTAGAGGGACCGGGGAGCTGTTTTTT.

The chain combines TRBV2 with TRBJ2-1; possible D gene TRBD2, 5 bases. Germline-derived CDR1 and CDR2 are SNHLY and FYNNEI. The CDR3 runs to 13 residues. V shed 7 bases and J shed 2 bases, with 9 bases lying between them. CDR3 in DNA: TGTGCCAGCACCGAGGGAGCCTACAATGAGCAGTTCTTC. Amino acid sequence: CASTEGAYNEQFF. The entire variable domain, with the rest obtained from reference TRBV2 and TRBJ2-1, is as follows: EPEVTQTPSHQVTQMGQEVILRCVPISNHLYFYWYRQILGQKVEFLVSFYNNEISEKSEIFDDQFSVERPDGSNFTLKIRSTKLEDSAMYFCASTEGAYNEQFFGPGTRLTVL.

The chain employs TRBV5-4 and TRBJ2-7, with 9 bases identical to TRBD2. V dropped 4 bases and J dropped 5; count of bases not matched to a gene: 10. Germline-derived CDR1 and CDR2 are SGHNT and YYREEE (reference sequence). This CDR3 is built from 15 residues. Here the CDR3 DNA reads TGTGCCAGCAGCCATACCGGGACTAGCTTCCACGAGCAGTACTTC. This translates into CASSHTGTSFHEQYF.

The gene calls are TRBV11-2 and TRBJ1-1, with a tentative D call TRBD1 (6 bases). The CDR3 runs to 15 residues. Germline V lookup: CDR1 SGHAT, CDR2 FQNNGV. The ends were cut back, 1 base at V and 3 bases at J, with 12 bases in the middle. DNA of the CDR3: TGTGCCAGCAGCTTAGTCGGGGGGCTTGACACTGAAGCTTTCTTT. Its protein is CASSLVGGLDTEAFF.

This clone appeared a single time. V and J are TRBV7-6 and TRBJ2-7; 8 positions match TRBD2. V shed 1 base, J shed 2 bases, and the junction held 4 bases outside the gene matches. The CDR3 contains 15 residues. CDR1 and CDR2 (germline): SGHVS, FNYEAQ. The CDR3 loop is CASSLVREGPYEQYF. DNA of the CDR3: TGTGCCAGCAGCTTAGTACGGGAGGGCCCCTACGAGCAGTACTTC.

This rearrangement joins TRBV2 to TRBJ1-1, with TRBD1 identical over 9 bases. The trim removed 4 bases at V and 1 base at J, leaving 7 bases unmatched. The CDR3 contains 16 residues. Germline V gene lookup returns CDR1 SNHLY and CDR2 FYNNEI. The CDR3 bases are TGTGCCAGCAGTGGGGGGTGGACAGGGGAGAACACTGAAGCTTTCTTT. Protein: CASSGGWTGENTEAFF. The full variable domain, in which reference TRBV2 and TRBJ1-1 provide the parts outside the CDR3, is EPEVTQTPSHQVTQMGQEVILRCVPISNHLYFYWYRQILGQKVEFLVSFYNNEISEKSEIFDDQFSVERPDGSNFTLKIRSTKLEDSAMYFCASSGGWTGENTEAFFGQGTRLTVV.

The chain joins TRBV6-5 to TRBJ1-2; D uncertain. The CDR3 covers 13 residues. The V gene lost 8 bases and the J gene lost 7 bases, with 17 bases spanning the gap. Germline loops: CDR1 MNHEY, CDR2 SVGAGI. The CDR3 nucleotides are TGTGCCAGCGAAGGAAGAGCGCGGTCTGGCTACACCTTC. This translates into CASEGRARSGYTF.

The J gene is TRBJ2-1, the V gene TRBV10-3; D is unclear. Germline V gene lookup returns CDR1 ENHRY and CDR2 SYGVKD. This CDR3 has 16 residues. The V end was cut by 4 bases, the J end by 5 bases, with 18 bases between. The CDR3 protein is CAISVTVPTPDNEQFF. The DNA of the CDR3 is TGTGCCATCAGTGTTACAGTCCCTACCCCCGACAATGAGCAGTTCTTC.

The chain is built from TRBV4-2 and TRBJ1-2; perhaps TRBD1 as D (6 bases). CDR3 size: 17 residues. The germline V gene has CDR1 LGHNA and CDR2 YNFKEQ. V was clipped by 0 bases and J by 5 bases, with 19 bases between them. The CDR3 is CASSQDHMGALGYGYTF. The CDR3 DNA reads TGTGCCAGCAGCCAAGATCATATGGGGGCGCTTGGGTATGGCTACACCTTC.

This chain joins TRBV3-1 (or the pseudogene TRBV3-2) and TRBJ2-2; tentatively, D is TRBD2 (6 bases). Trimming cost V 0 bases and J 3 bases, with 11 bases left between them. This CDR3 spans 16 amino acids. Germline loops: CDR1 LGHDT, CDR2 YNNKEL (reference sequence). CDR3 in DNA: TGTGCCAGCAGCCAAGAACGACTAGTAGACACCGGGGAGCTGTTTTTT. It yields the protein CASSQERLVDTGELFF.

J is TRBJ2-1 and V is TRBV27; 12 positions agree with TRBD2. Germline assignment: CDR1 MNHEY and CDR2 SMNVEV (reference sequence). With V trimmed by 7 bases and J by 10 bases, 5 bases remained unmatched. This CDR3 contains 13 residues. CDR3 region: CASNELAGGEQFF. The CDR3 nucleotides are TGTGCCAGCAATGAGCTAGCGGGGGGGGAGCAGTTCTTC.